The next 9 T cell receptor beta chains were all read from a single sample in a study of blood T cell repertoires in COVID-19. The protocol was immunoSEQ multiplex PCR, while the TCRdb copy is restricted to in-frame clones and leaves out a portion. The top ten clones hold about 0.75% of a sample with 500,000 or so clones, about nine tenths of them seen once. The sequencing input was PBMCs or T cells enriched from blood (not recorded which). The source is a young woman who had recovered from COVID-19.

The gene calls are TRBV18 and TRBJ1-1; a weak D match, TRBD1 (6 bases). The germline V and J ends were trimmed by 1 base and 5 bases, with 8 bases remaining between them. The germline V gene encodes CDR1 KGHSH and CDR2 LQKENI. This CDR3 contains 13 residues. CDR3 coding DNA: TGTGCCAGCTCACCACAGGGGGAGACTGAAGCTTTCTTT. Amino acid sequence: CASSPQGETEAFF.

This chain joins TRBV12-5 and TRBJ2-3; D is uncertain. With 0 bases removed from V and 6 bases from J, the gap between germline ends came to 7 bases. The CDR3 covers 13 residues. Looked up from germline, CDR1 is LGHNT and CDR2 is FRNRAP. As DNA, the CDR3 is TGTGCTAGTGGTTTGGTACTGTCGGATACGCAGTATTTT. Translating gives CASGLVLSDTQYF.

CDR3 coding DNA: TGTGCCAGCAGTCCAGGGGGCGCGGCTTCCGGCTACACCTTC. Protein sequence: CASSPGGAASGYTF. The rearrangement joins TRBV3-1 (or the pseudogene TRBV3-2) to TRBJ1-2, with 8 bases aligning to TRBD1. Germline loops: CDR1 LGHDT, CDR2 YNNKEL (reference sequence). CDR3 size: 14 residues. V gave up 6 bases and J gave up 8 bases; unmatched junction bases: 11.

V usage is TRBV6-1 and J usage is TRBJ1-1; the D gene is possibly TRBD1 (6 bases). Germline V lookup: CDR1 MNHNS, CDR2 SASEGT. This CDR3 comprises 14 residues. Trimming removed 1 base from V and 6 bases from J, with 12 bases in between. The DNA for the CDR3 is TGTGCCAGCAGTGAAGATCCCAGGGGTCCTGAAGCTTTCTTT. This translates into CASSEDPRGPEAFF.

The rearrangement uses TRBV12-3 or TRBV12-4 and TRBJ2-7; 8 bases align to TRBD2. Losses at the gene ends were 11 bases for V and 3 bases for J; bases not matched to a gene: 9. This CDR3 spans 13 amino acids. The CDR3 region has the DNA TGTGCCGCCAGCCGGGGGGGGGTCTACGAGCAGTACTTC. Amino acids: CAASRGGVYEQYF.

The table lists this clone with a count of one. The chain carries TRBV7-9 and TRBJ1-5; 8 bases match TRBD1. Germline V lookup: CDR1 SEHNR, CDR2 FQNEAQ (reference sequence). The CDR3 has 15 amino acids. Trimming at V came to 4 bases and at J to 3 bases, leaving 5 bases not matched to a gene. For the CDR3, the DNA is TGTGCCAGCAGCTCGGACAGGGTAAACAATCAGCCCCAGCATTTT. Translating gives CASSSDRVNNQPQHF.

This chain links TRBV19 with TRBJ1-5; TRBD1 matches at 9 bases. Germline lookup yields CDR1 LNHDA and CDR2 SQIVND (reference sequence). CDR3 length equals 16 residues. Trimming at V came to 6 bases and at J to 2 bases, leaving 8 bases not matched to a gene. CDR3 nucleotides: TGTGCCAGTAGAGACACAGGGGGCAGGGGCAATCAGCCCCAGCATTTT. Its protein is CASRDTGGRGNQPQHF.

The chain employs TRBV5-1 and TRBJ1-1; D not resolved. CDR3 size: 12 residues. V gave up 0 bases and J gave up 11 bases, with 11 bases separating them. Germline CDR1 is SGHRS and CDR2 is YFSETQ. The CDR3 reads CASSLGPSGAFF. In DNA, the CDR3 is TGCGCCAGCAGCTTGGGCCCCAGCGGGGCTTTCTTT.

The V call is TRBV19, the J call TRBJ1-4; D uncertain. The CDR3 totals 17 residues. V lost 5 bases and J 5 bases, leaving 21 bases between the germline ends. Germline V gene lookup returns CDR1 LNHDA and CDR2 SQIVND (reference sequence). CDR3 residues: CASSATGRRASNEKLFF. CDR3 nucleotides: TGTGCCAGTAGTGCCACCGGGAGGCGAGCATCCAATGAAAAACTGTTTTTT.